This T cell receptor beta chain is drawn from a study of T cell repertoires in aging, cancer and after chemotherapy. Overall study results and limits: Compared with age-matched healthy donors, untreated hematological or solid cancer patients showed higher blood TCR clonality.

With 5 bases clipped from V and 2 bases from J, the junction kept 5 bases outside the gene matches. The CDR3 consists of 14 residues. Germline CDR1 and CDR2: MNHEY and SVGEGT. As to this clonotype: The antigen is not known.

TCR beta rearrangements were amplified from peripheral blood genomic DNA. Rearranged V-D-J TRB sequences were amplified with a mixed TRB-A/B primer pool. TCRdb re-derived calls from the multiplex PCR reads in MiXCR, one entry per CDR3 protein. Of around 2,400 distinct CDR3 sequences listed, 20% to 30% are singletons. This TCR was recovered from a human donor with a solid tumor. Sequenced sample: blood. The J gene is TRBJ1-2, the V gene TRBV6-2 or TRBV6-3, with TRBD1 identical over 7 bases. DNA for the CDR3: TGTGCCAGCAGTGCGGGACAGAGAAACTATGGCTACACCTTC. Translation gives CASSAGQRNYGYTF.